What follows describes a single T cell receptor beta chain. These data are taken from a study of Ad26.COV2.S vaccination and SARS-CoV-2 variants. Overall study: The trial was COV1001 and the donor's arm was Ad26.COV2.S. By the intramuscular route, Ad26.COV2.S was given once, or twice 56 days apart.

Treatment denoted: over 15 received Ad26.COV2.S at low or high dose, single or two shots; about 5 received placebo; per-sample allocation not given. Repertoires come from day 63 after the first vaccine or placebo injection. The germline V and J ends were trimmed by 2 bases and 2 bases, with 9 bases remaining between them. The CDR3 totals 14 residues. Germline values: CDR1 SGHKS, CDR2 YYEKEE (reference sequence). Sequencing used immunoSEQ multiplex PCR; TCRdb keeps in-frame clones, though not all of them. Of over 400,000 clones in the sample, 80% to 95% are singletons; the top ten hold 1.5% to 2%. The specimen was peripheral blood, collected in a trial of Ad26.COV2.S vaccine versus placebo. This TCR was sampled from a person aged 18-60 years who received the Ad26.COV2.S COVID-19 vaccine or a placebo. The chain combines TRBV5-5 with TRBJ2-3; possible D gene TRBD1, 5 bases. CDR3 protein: CASSLWGPTDTQYF. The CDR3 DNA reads TGTGCCAGCAGCTTATGGGGCCCCACAGATACGCAGTATTTT.